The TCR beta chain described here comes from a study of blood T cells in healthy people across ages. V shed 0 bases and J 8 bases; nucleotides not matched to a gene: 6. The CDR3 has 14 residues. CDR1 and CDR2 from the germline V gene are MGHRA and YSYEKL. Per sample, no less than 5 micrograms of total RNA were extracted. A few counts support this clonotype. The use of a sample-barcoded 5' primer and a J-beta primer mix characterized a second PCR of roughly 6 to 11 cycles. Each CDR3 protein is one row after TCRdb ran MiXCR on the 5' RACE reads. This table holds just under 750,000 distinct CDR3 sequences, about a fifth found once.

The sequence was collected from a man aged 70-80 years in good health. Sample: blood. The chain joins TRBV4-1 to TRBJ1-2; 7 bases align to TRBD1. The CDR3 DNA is TGCGCCAGCAGCCAAGATTGGGAAGGGGGCGGCTACACCTTC. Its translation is CASSQDWEGGGYTF.